The 13 T cell receptor beta chains in this list originate from one sample, sequenced in a study of molecular identifiers for immune sequencing clone quantification. TCRdb called the PCR reads again in MiXCR, with one record for every CDR3 protein. There are 490,000 or so distinct CDR3 sequences in the sample; 20% to 25% occur only once, and 0.84% lies in the top ten. The specimen was naive CD8+ T cells from blood, with Jurkat cell RNA spiked in. Subset of the sample: FACS-sorted CD8+CD4-CCR7+CD45RA+ naive T cells. Every receptor here comes from a human donor in good health. Some libraries in this study had Jurkat cell RNA spiked in.

In regard to this clonotype: Since a much larger clone is just one base distant, this may be a read error. The chain has TRBV7-2 and TRBJ2-5; D is undetermined. This CDR3 contains 14 residues. The germline V and J ends were trimmed by 6 bases and 0 bases, with 11 bases remaining between them. Germline V gene lookup returns CDR1 SGHTA and CDR2 FQGNSA. CDR3 nucleotide sequence: TGTGCCAGCAGAGCCCCAGAGTACCAAGAGACCCAGTACTTC. Residues: CASRAPEYQETQYF.

This rearrangement joins TRBV12-3 or TRBV12-4 to TRBJ1-2, with D perhaps matching TRBD1 (6 bases). The CDR3 is 12 residues long. With 2 bases removed from V and 6 bases from J, the gap between germline ends came to 7 bases. As DNA, the CDR3 is TGTGCCAGCAGTTTACAGGGGCATGGCTACACCTTC. It translates to CASSLQGHGYTF.

This clonotype was counted many times. The chain uses TRBV5-3 and TRBJ2-3, with 11 bases matching TRBD2. TRBV5-3 is labeled an ORF, and its function is uncertain. This CDR3 comprises 19 residues. The ends lost 8 bases at V and 0 bases at J; junction bases unmatched: 17. CDR3 amino acids: CASSRRLAGSPGSTDTQYF. The CDR3 DNA is TGTGCCAGCAGCCGTCGACTAGCGGGATCCCCTGGGAGCACAGATACGCAGTATTTT.

Remarks on this clonotype: A much larger clone lies one base from this, so it may be a read error. The chain is built from TRBV28 and TRBJ2-7, with D possibly TRBD2 on 5 matching bases. The V gene lost 4 bases and the J gene lost 6 bases, with 13 bases spanning the gap. Germline CDR1 reads MDHEN; CDR2 reads SYDVKM. The CDR3 is 13 amino acids. The CDR3 sequence: CASSSPGESEQYF. In DNA form, the CDR3 reads TGTGCCAGCAGTTCCCCCGGGGAGAGCGAGCAGTACTTC.

The gene calls are TRBV15 and TRBJ1-1, with D perhaps matching TRBD1 (6 bases). The CDR3 consists of 13 residues. The V and J ends lost 1 base and 7 bases respectively, with 10 bases between them. Germline V gene data show CDR1 as LNHNV and CDR2 as YYDKDF (reference sequence). The CDR3 coding sequence is TGTGCCACCAGCAGAGGCCAGGGGCTTGAAGCTTTCTTT. Translated: CATSRGQGLEAFF.

There are many counts of this clonotype. The genes are TRBV25-1 and TRBJ2-3; D remains unclear. V was shortened by 10 bases and J by 4 bases, with 18 bases between the two germline ends. CDR3 length equals 14 residues. CDR1 is MGHDK and CDR2 is SYGVNS in the germline V gene. CDR3 amino acids: CATRREGSADTQYF. The CDR3 nucleotides are TGTGCCACCCGAAGAGAAGGGTCGGCAGATACGCAGTATTTT.

This clonotype was detected only a few times. The rearrangement joins TRBV6-5 to TRBJ2-2; no clear D gene. V dropped 7 bases and J dropped 6 bases, with 15 bases sitting between them. Germline values: CDR1 MNHEY, CDR2 SVGAGI. The length of the CDR3 is 14 residues. The DNA of the CDR3 is TGTGCCAGCAAGGAACAACGACTCTCCGGGGAGCTGTTTTTT. Encoded protein: CASKEQRLSGELFF.

This clonotype was seen only once. The chain couples TRBV11-3 to TRBJ1-1; D is ambiguous. V lost 4 bases and J lost 4, with 13 bases in between. The CDR3 is made up of 14 amino acids. The germline V gene has CDR1 SGHNT and CDR2 YENEEA. CDR3 loop: CASSSETASTEAFF. As DNA, the CDR3 is TGTGCCAGCAGCTCCGAGACGGCGAGCACTGAAGCTTTCTTT.

There are many counts of this clonotype. The chain couples TRBV7-9 to TRBJ2-2, with D tentatively TRBD2 (6 bases). This CDR3 has 15 amino acids. Germline CDR1 is SEHNR and CDR2 is FQNEAQ (reference sequence). Trimming cost V 4 bases and J 4 bases, with 13 bases left between them. The CDR3 loop is CASSSPRGSTGELFF. The DNA for the CDR3 is TGTGCCAGCAGCTCCCCCCGGGGGAGCACCGGGGAGCTGTTTTTT.

This clonotype was detected once. The chain recombines TRBV3-1 with TRBJ1-3; D gene uncertain. Between the trimmed V and J ends, which lost 6 bases and 0 bases, there was a span of 9 bases. The CDR3 runs to 14 residues. Germline CDR1 reads LGHDT; CDR2 reads YNNKEL (reference sequence). CDR3 bases: TGTGCCAGCAGGGGCCCAAGCTCTGGAAACACCATATATTTT. It translates to CASRGPSSGNTIYF.

The sample holds a few counts of this clonotype. This chain connects TRBV28 to TRBJ1-3; D not resolved. The germline gives CDR1 MDHEN, CDR2 SYDVKM. The V end lost 6 bases, the J end lost 0 bases, and 12 bases lay between the germline ends. The CDR3 spans 15 residues. CDR3: CASSPTRYSGNTIYF. In DNA, the CDR3 is TGTGCCAGCAGCCCAACGCGATACTCTGGAAACACCATATATTTT. The full variable domain, rest sourced from reference TRBV28 and TRBJ1-3, is DVKVTQSSRYLVKRTGEKVFLECVQDMDHENMFWYRQDPGLGLRLIYFSYDVKMKEKGDIPEGYSVSREKKERFSLILESASTNQTSMYLCASSPTRYSGNTIYFGEGSWLTVV.

In its sample, this clonotype was seen many times. This chain uses TRBV7-2 with TRBJ2-4; possibly TRBD1 or TRBD2 for D (5 bases each). Germline V gene sequence: CDR1 SGHTA, CDR2 FQGNSA. Trimming shortened V by 4 bases and J by 4 bases, and 8 bases separated the two germline ends. The CDR3 has 13 amino acids. CDR3: CASSWDQKNIQYF. The DNA of the CDR3 is TGTGCCAGCAGCTGGGACCAGAAAAACATTCAGTACTTC.

This clonotype was counted between two and nine times. The rearrangement links TRBV14 to TRBJ2-5, with 7 bases lining up with TRBD2. The CDR3 runs to 15 residues. Losses at the gene ends were 4 bases for V and 1 base for J; bases not matched to a gene: 6. The V gene's germline CDR1 is SGHDN and CDR2 FVKESK. The CDR3 is CASSLGTTFQETQYF. CDR3 in DNA: TGTGCCAGCAGCCTTGGGACTACGTTCCAAGAGACCCAGTACTTC.